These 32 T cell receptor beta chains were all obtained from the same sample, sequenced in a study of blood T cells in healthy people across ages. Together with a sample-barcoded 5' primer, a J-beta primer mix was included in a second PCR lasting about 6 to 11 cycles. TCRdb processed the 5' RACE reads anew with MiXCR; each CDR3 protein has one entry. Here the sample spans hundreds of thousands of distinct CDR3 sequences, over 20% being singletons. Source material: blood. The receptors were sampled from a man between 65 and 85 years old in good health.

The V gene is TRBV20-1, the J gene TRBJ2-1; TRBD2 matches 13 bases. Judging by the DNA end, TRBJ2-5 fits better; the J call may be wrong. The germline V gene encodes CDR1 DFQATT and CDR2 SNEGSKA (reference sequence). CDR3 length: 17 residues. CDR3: CSARDTLGLAGEETQYF. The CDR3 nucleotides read TGCAGTGCTAGAGATACCCTTGGACTAGCGGGAGAAGAGACCCAGTACTTC.

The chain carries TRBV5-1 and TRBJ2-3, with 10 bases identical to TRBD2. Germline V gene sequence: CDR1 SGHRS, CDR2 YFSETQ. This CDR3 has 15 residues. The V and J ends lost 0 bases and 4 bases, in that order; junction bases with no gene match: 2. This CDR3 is CASSLGGTSADTQYF. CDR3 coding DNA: TGCGCCAGCAGCTTGGGAGGGACTAGCGCAGATACGCAGTATTTT. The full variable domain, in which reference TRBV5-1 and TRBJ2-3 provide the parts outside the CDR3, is KAGVTQTPRYLIKTRGQQVTLSCSPISGHRSVSWYQQTPGQGLQFLFEYFSETQRNKGNFPGRFSGRQFSNSRSEMNVSTLELGDSALYLCASSLGGTSADTQYFGPGTRLTVL.

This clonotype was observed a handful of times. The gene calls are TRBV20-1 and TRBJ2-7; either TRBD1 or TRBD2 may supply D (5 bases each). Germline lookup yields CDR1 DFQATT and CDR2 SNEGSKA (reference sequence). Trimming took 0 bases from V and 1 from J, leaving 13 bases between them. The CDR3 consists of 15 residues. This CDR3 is CSARDGGGASYEQYF. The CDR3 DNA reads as TGCAGTGCTAGAGATGGGGGTGGGGCTTCCTACGAGCAGTACTTC.

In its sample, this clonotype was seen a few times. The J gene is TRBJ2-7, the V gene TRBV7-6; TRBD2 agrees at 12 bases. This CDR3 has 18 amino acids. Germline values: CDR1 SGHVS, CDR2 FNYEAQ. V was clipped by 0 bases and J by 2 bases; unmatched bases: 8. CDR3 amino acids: CASSLASPLAGGTYEQYF. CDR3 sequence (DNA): TGTGCCAGCAGCTTAGCCTCACCACTAGCGGGAGGCACCTACGAGCAGTACTTC.

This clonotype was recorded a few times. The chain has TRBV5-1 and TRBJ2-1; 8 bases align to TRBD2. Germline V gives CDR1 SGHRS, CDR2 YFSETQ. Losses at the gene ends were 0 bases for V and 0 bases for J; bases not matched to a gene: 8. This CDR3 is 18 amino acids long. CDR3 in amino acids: CASSLDPSGLSSYNEQFF. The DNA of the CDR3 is TGCGCCAGCAGCTTGGATCCTAGCGGGTTGAGCTCCTACAATGAGCAGTTCTTC.

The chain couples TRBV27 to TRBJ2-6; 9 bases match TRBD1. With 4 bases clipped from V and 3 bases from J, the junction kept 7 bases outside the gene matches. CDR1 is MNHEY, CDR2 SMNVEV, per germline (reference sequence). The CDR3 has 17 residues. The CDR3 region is CASSSLQGAVGANVLTF. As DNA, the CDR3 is TGTGCCAGCAGTTCCCTACAGGGGGCGGTTGGGGCCAACGTCCTGACTTTC.

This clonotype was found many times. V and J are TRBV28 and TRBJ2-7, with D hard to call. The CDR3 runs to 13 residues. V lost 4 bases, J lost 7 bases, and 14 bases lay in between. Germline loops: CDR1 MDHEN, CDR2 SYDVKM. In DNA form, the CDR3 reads TGTGCCAGCAGTTCACCAGTTTGGCGGGAGCAGTACTTC. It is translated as CASSSPVWREQYF.

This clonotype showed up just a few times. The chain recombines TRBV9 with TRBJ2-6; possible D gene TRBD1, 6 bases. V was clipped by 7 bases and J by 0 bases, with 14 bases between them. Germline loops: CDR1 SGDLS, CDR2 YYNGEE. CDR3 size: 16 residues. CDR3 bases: TGTGCCAGCTCCTTGGACAGATACTCTGGGGCCAACGTCCTGACTTTC. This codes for CASSLDRYSGANVLTF.

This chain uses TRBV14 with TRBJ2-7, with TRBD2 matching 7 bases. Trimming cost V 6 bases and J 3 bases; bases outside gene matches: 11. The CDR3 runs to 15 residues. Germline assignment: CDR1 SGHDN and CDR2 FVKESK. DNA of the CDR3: TGTGCCAGCAGTCCCCTCGGGAGGACAATCTACGAGCAGTACTTC. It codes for CASSPLGRTIYEQYF.

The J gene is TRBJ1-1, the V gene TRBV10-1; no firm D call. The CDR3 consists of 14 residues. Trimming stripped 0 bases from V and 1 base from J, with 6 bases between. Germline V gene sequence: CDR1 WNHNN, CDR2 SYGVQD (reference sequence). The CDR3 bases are TGCGCCAGCAGTGAGTCCCCCGAGAACACTGAAGCTTTCTTT. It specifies CASSESPENTEAFF.

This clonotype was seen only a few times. The CDR3 region is CASSYFSGSSYEQYF. In DNA, the CDR3 is TGTGCCAGCAGCTACTTTAGCGGGAGTTCCTACGAGCAGTACTTC. The rearrangement joins TRBV7-9 to TRBJ2-7, with 9 positions matching TRBD2. Germline-derived CDR1 and CDR2 are SEHNR and FQNEAQ (reference sequence). This CDR3 comprises 15 residues. V lost 4 bases to trimming and J lost 1 base; unmatched junction nucleotides: 5.

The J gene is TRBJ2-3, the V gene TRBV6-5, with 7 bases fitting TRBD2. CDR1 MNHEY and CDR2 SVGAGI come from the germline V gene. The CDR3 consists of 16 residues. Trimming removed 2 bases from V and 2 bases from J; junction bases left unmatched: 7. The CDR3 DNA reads TGTGCCAGCAGTTACGGGGCGGGAGCGACCACAGATACGCAGTATTTT. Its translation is CASSYGAGATTDTQYF.

The CDR3 is CASSQEGLPNYGYTF. As DNA, the CDR3 is TGTGCCAGCAGCCAAGAGGGGCTACCTAACTATGGCTACACCTTC. The chain employs TRBV7-9 and TRBJ1-2, with D possibly TRBD1 on 5 matching bases. Germline CDR1 and CDR2: SEHNR and FQNEAQ (reference sequence). The CDR3 has 15 amino acids. V lost 5 bases to trimming and J lost 0 bases, with 13 bases between them.

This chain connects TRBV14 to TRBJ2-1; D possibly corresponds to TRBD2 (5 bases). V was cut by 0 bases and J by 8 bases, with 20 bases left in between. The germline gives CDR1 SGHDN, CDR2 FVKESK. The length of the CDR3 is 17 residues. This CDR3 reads CASSQDTLAPRTYEQFF. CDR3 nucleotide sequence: TGTGCCAGCAGCCAAGATACCCTAGCTCCCAGAACGTATGAGCAGTTCTTC.

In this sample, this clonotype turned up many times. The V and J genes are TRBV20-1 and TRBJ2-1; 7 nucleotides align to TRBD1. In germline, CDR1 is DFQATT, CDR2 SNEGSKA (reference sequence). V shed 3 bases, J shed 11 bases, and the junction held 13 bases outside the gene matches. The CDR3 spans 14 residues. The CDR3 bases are TGCAGTGCTAGCGATCTTACAGGGGATCCGAAGCAGTTCTTC. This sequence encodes CSASDLTGDPKQFF.

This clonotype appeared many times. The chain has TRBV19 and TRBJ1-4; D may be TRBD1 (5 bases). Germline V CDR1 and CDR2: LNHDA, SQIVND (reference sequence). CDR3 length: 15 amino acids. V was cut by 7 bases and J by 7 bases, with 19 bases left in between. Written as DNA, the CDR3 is TGTGCCAGTACGGCCGACAGCCTACATTTTGAAAAACTGTTTTTT. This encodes CASTADSLHFEKLFF.

CDR3 protein: CASSSRGRFYNEQFF. The CDR3 bases are TGTGCCAGCAGTAGCAGGGGGCGTTTCTACAATGAGCAGTTCTTC. The rearrangement uses TRBV27 and TRBJ2-1, with TRBD1 matching over 8 bases. The CDR3 length is 15 residues. Per germline, CDR1 MNHEY and CDR2 SMNVEV (reference sequence). Trimming at V came to 5 bases and at J to 3 bases, leaving 6 bases not matched to a gene.

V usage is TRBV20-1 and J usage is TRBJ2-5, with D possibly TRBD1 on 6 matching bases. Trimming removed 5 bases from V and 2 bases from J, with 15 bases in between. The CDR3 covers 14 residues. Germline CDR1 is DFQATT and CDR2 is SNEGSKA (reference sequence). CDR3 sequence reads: CSAQGRMVQETQYF. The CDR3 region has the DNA TGCAGTGCTCAGGGGCGGATGGTACAAGAGACCCAGTACTTC.

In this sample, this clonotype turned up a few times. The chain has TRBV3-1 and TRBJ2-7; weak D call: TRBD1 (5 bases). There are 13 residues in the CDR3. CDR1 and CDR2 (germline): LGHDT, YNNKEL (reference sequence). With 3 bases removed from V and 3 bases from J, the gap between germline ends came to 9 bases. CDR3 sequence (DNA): TGTGCCAGCAGCCATTTAGGGGACTACGAGCAGTACTTC. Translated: CASSHLGDYEQYF.

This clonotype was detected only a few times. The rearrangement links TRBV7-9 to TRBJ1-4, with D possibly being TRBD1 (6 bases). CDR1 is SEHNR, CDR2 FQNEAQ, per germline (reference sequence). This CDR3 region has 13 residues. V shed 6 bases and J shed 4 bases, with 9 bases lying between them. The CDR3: CASRGHDNEKLFF. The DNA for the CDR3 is TGTGCCAGCAGGGGACACGATAATGAAAAACTGTTTTTT.

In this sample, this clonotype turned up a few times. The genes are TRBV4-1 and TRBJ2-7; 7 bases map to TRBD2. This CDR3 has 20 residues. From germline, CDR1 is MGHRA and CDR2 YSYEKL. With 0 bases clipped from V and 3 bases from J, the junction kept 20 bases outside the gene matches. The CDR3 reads CASSQDFMPAGASGVYEQYF. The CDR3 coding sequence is TGCGCCAGCAGCCAAGATTTTATGCCGGCCGGGGCTAGCGGAGTCTACGAGCAGTACTTC.

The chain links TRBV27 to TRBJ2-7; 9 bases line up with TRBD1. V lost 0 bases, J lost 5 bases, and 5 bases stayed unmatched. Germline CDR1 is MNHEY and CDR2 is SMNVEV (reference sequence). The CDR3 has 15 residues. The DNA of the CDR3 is TGTGCCAGCAGTTTATCAGGGGACAGGGTAAACGAGCAGTACTTC. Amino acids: CASSLSGDRVNEQYF.

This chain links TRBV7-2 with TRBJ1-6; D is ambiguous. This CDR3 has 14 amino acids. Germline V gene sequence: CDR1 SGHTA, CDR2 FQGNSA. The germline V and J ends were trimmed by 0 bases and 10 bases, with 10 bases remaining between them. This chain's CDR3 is CASSLASLESPLHF. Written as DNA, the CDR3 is TGTGCCAGCAGCTTAGCGTCTTTAGAGTCACCCCTCCACTTT.

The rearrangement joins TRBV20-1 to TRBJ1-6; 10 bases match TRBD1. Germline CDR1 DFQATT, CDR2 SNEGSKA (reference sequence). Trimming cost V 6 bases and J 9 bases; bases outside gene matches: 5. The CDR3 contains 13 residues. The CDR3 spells CSARGQGFSPLHF. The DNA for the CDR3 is TGCAGTGCCCGGGGACAGGGGTTTTCACCCCTCCACTTT.

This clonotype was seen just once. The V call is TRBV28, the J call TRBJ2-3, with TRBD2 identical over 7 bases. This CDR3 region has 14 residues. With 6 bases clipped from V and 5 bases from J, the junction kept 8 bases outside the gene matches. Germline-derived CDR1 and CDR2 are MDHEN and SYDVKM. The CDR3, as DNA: TGTGCCAGCAGACCAAGCGGGAAGAGAGATACGCAGTATTTT. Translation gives CASRPSGKRDTQYF.

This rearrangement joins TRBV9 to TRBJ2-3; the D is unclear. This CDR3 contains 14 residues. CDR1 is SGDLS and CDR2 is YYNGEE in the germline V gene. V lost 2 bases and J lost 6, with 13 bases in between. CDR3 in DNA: TGTGCCAGCAGCGTCAGGCCAGCTTCGGATACGCAGTATTTT. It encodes CASSVRPASDTQYF.

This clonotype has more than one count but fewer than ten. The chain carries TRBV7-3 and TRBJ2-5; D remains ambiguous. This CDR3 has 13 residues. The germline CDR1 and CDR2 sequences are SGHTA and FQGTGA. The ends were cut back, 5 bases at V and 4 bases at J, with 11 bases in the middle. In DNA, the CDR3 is TGTGCCAGCAGCGCCGGAAGTTCAGAGACCCAGTACTTC. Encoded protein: CASSAGSSETQYF.

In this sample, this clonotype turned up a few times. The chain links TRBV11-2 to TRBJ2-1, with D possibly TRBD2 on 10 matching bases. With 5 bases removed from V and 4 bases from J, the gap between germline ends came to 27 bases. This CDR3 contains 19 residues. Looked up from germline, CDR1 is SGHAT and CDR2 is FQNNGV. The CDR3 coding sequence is TGTGCCAGCAGCCCGGGACAGGGCTCTAGCGGGAGCCTTTACAATGAGCAGTTCTTC. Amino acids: CASSPGQGSSGSLYNEQFF. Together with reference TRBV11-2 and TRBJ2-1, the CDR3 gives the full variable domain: EAGVAQSPRYKIIEKRQSVAFWCNPISGHATLYWYQQILGQGPKLLIQFQNNGVVDDSQLPKDRFSAERLKGVDSTLKIQPAKLEDSAVYLCASSPGQGSSGSLYNEQFFGPGTRLTVL.

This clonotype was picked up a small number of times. CDR3 region: CSAPGTQKGGYTF. The CDR3, as DNA: TGCAGCGCTCCCGGGACTCAAAAGGGCGGCTACACCTTC. V usage is TRBV29-1 and J usage is TRBJ1-2; possibly TRBD1 for D (5 bases). The CDR3 contains 13 residues. Deletions cut 7 bases from V and 8 bases from J, with 20 bases between. Germline assignment: CDR1 SQVTM and CDR2 ANQGSEA.

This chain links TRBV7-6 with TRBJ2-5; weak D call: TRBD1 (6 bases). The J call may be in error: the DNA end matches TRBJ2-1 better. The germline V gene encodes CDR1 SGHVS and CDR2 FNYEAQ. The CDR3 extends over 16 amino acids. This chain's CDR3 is CASSLAVGQLANEQFF. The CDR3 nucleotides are TGTGCCAGCAGCTTAGCAGTCGGACAGTTGGCAAATGAGCAGTTCTTC.

CDR3 in DNA: TGCAGTGCCACAATGGACAGGGGATTCGAGCAGTACTTC. Translated: CSATMDRGFEQYF. The V and J genes are TRBV20-1 and TRBJ2-5, with 9 nucleotides matching TRBD1. Near its end, the DNA agrees better with TRBJ2-7, so the J call may be wrong. The germline V gene has CDR1 DFQATT and CDR2 SNEGSKA (reference sequence). This CDR3 is built from 13 residues.

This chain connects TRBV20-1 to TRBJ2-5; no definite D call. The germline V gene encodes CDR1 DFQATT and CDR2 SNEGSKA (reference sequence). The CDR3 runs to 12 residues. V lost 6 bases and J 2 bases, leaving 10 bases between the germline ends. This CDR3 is CSASQKQETQYF. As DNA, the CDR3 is TGCAGTGCATCACAGAAACAAGAGACCCAGTACTTC.